These 13 T cell receptor beta chains originate from one sample sequenced in a study of graft-versus-host responses after intestinal transplantation. Their recognized antigens are unknown. Here immunoSEQ multiplex PCR was the method, and the copy in TCRdb shows in-frame clones only, minus some. The sample shows tens of thousands of clones, about 94% of them seen only once. The material was unstimulated CD8+ T cells sorted from spleen or lymph node cells, obtained before intestinal transplant. These receptor sequences come from a human donor who received an intestinal transplant.

The chain is built from TRBV18 and TRBJ1-5; D gene uncertain. From germline, CDR1 is KGHSH and CDR2 LQKENI. V shed 3 bases and J shed 2 bases, with 8 bases lying between them. The CDR3 loop spans 14 amino acids. CDR3 sequence: CASSPLAGNQPQHF. The CDR3 DNA is TGTGCCAGCTCACCGCTCGCCGGCAATCAGCCCCAGCATTTT.

The rearrangement joins TRBV5-4 to TRBJ2-7; the D is unclear. The CDR3 consists of 15 residues. Trimming took 2 bases from V and 0 from J, leaving 12 bases between them. Germline V gives CDR1 SGHNT, CDR2 YYREEE (reference sequence). The CDR3 is CASSLGPSISYEQYF. The CDR3 DNA is TGTGCCAGCAGCTTAGGACCGTCAATCTCCTACGAGCAGTACTTC.

This clone was seen once. The chain couples TRBV6-6 to TRBJ2-1; D is tentatively TRBD1 or TRBD2 (6 bases each). Germline assignment: CDR1 MNHNY and CDR2 SVGAGI (reference sequence). The ends were cut back, 7 bases at V and 9 bases at J, with 19 bases in the middle. This CDR3 has 14 residues. As DNA, the CDR3 is TGTGCCAGCAACCAGGGGCGGGAAGGGGGTGAGCAGTTCTTC. Amino acid sequence: CASNQGREGGEQFF.

J is TRBJ1-2 and V is TRBV27; a weak D match, TRBD1 (5 bases). The germline gives CDR1 MNHEY, CDR2 SMNVEV (reference sequence). V lost 6 bases, J lost 8 bases, and 19 bases lay in between. The CDR3 has 14 residues. This CDR3 is CASSLSSEWGGYTF. The CDR3 nucleotides are TGTGCCAGCAGCCTCTCAAGTGAGTGGGGCGGCTACACCTTC.

This clone was observed a few times. The chain links TRBV6-6 to TRBJ2-5; 7 bases map to TRBD1. CDR1 and CDR2 (germline): MNHNY, SVGAGI (reference sequence). V shed 4 bases, J shed 2 bases, and the junction held 7 bases outside the gene matches. The CDR3 has 15 residues. CDR3 sequence: CASSSQTGIQETQYF. CDR3 DNA sequence: TGTGCCAGCAGTTCCCAGACAGGGATACAAGAGACCCAGTACTTC.

V is TRBV4-1 and J is TRBJ2-1; no firm D call. The germline gives CDR1 MGHRA, CDR2 YSYEKL. Between the trimmed V and J ends, which lost 5 bases and 7 bases, there was a span of 6 bases. The CDR3 is 11 amino acids. The CDR3 nucleotides read TGCGCCAGCAGCGCATCGAATGAGCAGTTCTTC. It is translated as CASSASNEQFF.

This clone was seen a single time. The CDR3 DNA reads as TGTGCCAGCAGCCCAGGAGGGGGGAGTCCAGATACGCAGTATTTT. Translation gives CASSPGGGSPDTQYF. The chain joins TRBV9 to TRBJ2-3; tentatively, D is TRBD1 or TRBD2 (6 bases each). The CDR3 extends over 15 amino acids. V lost 4 bases, J lost 4 bases, and 16 bases lay in between. The germline gives CDR1 SGDLS, CDR2 YYNGEE. Based on the CDR3 plus reference TRBV9 and TRBJ2-3, the full variable domain is DSGVTQTPKHLITATGQRVTLRCSPRSGDLSVYWYQQSLDQGLQFLIQYYNGEERAKGNILERFSAQQFPDLHSELNLSSLELGDSALYFCASSPGGGSPDTQYFGPGTRLTVL.

This clone was seen once. The V call is TRBV4-2, the J call TRBJ2-7; D may be TRBD1 (5 bases). Germline-derived CDR1 and CDR2 are LGHNA and YNFKEQ. This CDR3 has 15 residues. V was clipped by 0 bases and J by 6 bases, with 15 bases between them. In DNA, the CDR3 is TGTGCCAGCAGCCAAGAAGCAGGGCAATCTATCGAGCAGTACTTC. Translating it yields CASSQEAGQSIEQYF.

This sequence joins TRBV18 and TRBJ1-6; 9 bases fit TRBD1. Trimming removed 0 bases from V and 7 bases from J; junction bases left unmatched: 7. CDR1 and CDR2 from the germline V gene are KGHSH and LQKENI. The CDR3 is made up of 17 amino acids. CDR3 nucleotide sequence: TGTGCCAGCTCACCACCCCAGTTCGGACAGGGGAATTCACCCCTCCACTTT. It yields the protein CASSPPQFGQGNSPLHF.

V usage is TRBV27 and J usage is TRBJ2-5; 11 bases fit TRBD1. The J call is uncertain, as TRBJ2-7 better fits the DNA end. Germline CDR1 MNHEY, CDR2 SMNVEV (reference sequence). CDR3 length equals 15 residues. The CDR3 nucleotides are TGTGCCAGCAGTAGAACCGGGACAGGGGGCTACGAGCAGTACTTC. The encoded protein is CASSRTGTGGYEQYF.

A few counts support this clone. The J gene is TRBJ2-7, the V gene TRBV27, with TRBD1 matching over 8 bases. Germline loops: CDR1 MNHEY, CDR2 SMNVEV (reference sequence). V dropped 0 bases and J dropped 1; count of bases not matched to a gene: 5. The CDR3 has 16 amino acids. The CDR3 is CASSLSLRTGSYEQYF. CDR3 coding DNA: TGTGCCAGCAGTTTATCCTTGAGGACAGGGTCCTACGAGCAGTACTTC.

The CDR3: CATSRGGGSGNEQFF. The DNA for the CDR3 is TGTGCCACCAGCAGAGGTGGAGGGTCGGGCAATGAGCAGTTCTTC. The chain joins TRBV15 to TRBJ2-1; tentatively, D is TRBD2 (6 bases). The V gene lost 1 base and the J gene lost 6 bases, with 13 bases spanning the gap. This CDR3 comprises 15 residues. CDR1 LNHNV and CDR2 YYDKDF come from the germline V gene (reference sequence).

This clone was counted once. The chain couples TRBV13 to TRBJ2-2, with unresolved D. From germline, CDR1 is PRHDT and CDR2 FYEKMQ (reference sequence). This CDR3 has 12 residues. V shed 3 bases and J shed 6 bases, with 5 bases lying between them. CDR3: CASSFSAGELFF. Written as DNA, the CDR3 is TGTGCCAGCAGCTTCTCGGCCGGGGAGCTGTTTTTT.